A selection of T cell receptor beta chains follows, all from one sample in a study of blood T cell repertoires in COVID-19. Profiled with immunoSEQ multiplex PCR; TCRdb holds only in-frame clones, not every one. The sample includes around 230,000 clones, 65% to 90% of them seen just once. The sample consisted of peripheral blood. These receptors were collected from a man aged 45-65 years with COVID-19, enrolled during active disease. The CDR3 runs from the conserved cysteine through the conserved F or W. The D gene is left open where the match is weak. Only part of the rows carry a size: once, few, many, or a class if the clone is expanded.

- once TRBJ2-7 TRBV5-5 TGTGCCAGCAGCTTGGGCGTTCATCTTTCTATTAACTACGAGCAGTACTTC CASSLGVHLSINYEQYF
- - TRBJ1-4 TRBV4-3 TGCGCCAGCAGCCAAGACATGGCAGGGCGAACCCATAATGAAAAACTGTTTTTT CASSQDMAGRTHNEKLFF
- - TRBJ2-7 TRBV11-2 TGTGCCAGCAGCTTCCCTTTGACGGGGGGCGTATGGGACGAGCAGTACTTC CASSFPLTGGVWDEQYF
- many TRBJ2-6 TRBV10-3 TGTGCCATCCCCCAGGGCCCCCGCTCTGGGGCCAACGTCCTGACTTTC CAIPQGPRSGANVLTF
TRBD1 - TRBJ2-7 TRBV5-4 TGTGCCAGCCACGAAGGGGGCGGGACAGGGATATACGAGCAGTACTTC CASHEGGGTGIYEQYF
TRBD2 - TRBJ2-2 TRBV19 TGTGCCAGTAGGCGGGGGGAGAACACCGGGGAGCTGTTTTTT CASRRGENTGELFF
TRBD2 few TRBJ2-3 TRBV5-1 TGCGCCAGCAGCTTGATGTTCGCGGGGGGCACAGATACGCAGTATTTT CASSLMFAGGTDTQYF
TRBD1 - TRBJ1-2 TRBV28 TGTGCCAGCAGTTTGGCAGGGGGTGGGGGGGGCTACACCTTC CASSLAGGGGGYTF
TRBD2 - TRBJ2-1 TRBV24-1 TGTGCCACCAGTGCCGCACAGGGGGCTAGCGGGGGGGATTTCTACAATGAGCAGTTCTTC CATSAAQGASGGDFYNEQFF
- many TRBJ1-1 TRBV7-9 TGTGCCAGCAGCCCACAGGGAGGGACTGAAGCTTTCTTT CASSPQGGTEAFF
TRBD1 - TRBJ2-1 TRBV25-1 TGTGCCAGCAGTCCAGGGGGCTCCATGTTCGAGCAGTTCTTC CASSPGGSMFEQFF
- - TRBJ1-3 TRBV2 TGTGCCAGCAGTGGGTCAGGTGGTACTGGAAACACCATATATTTT CASSGSGGTGNTIYF
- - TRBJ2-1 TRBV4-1 TGCGCCAGCAGCCAGGAGGGGGGGGGTGAGCAGTTCTTC CASSQEGGGEQFF
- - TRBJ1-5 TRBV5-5 TGTGCCAGCAGCTTGGCCTTTGGCTTTAGCAATCAGCCCCAGCATTTT CASSLAFGFSNQPQHF
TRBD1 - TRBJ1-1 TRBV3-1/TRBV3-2 TGTGCCAGCAGCCAAAGGGGGGACAGGGGAACTGAAGCTTTCTTT CASSQRGDRGTEAFF
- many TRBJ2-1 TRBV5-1 TGCGCCAGCAGCCCGGTACCGGGGAATGAGCAGTTCTTC CASSPVPGNEQFF
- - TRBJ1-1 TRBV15 TGTGCCACCAGCAGAGATTGGGGGAGGGGCACTGAAGCTTTCTTT CATSRDWGRGTEAFF
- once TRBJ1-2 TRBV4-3 TGCGCCAGCAGCCAAGATTTGGGTCGGGGTGGCTACACCTTC CASSQDLGRGGYTF
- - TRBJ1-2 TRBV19 TGTGCCAGTAGTACCCCTCCCCAGGGGAAGTATGGCTACACCTTC CASSTPPQGKYGYTF
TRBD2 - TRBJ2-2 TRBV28 TGTGCCAGCAGTTGGGAGGGTCGGGAGCTGTTTTTT CASSWEGRELFF
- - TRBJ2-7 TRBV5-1 TGCGCCAGCAGCTTGGAGAGAGAGCAGTACTTC CASSLEREQYF
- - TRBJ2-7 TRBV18 TGTGCCAGCTCACCGCTCCGGGGGACAGACTGGGACGAGCAGTACTTC CASSPLRGTDWDEQYF
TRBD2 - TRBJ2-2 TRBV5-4 TGTGCCAGCAGCTCCAGACTAGCGGGGGGGCCAGACACCGGGGAGCTGTTTTTT CASSSRLAGGPDTGELFF
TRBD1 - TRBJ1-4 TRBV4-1 TGCGCCAGCAGCCAAGATTGGAGGACAGGGGGCCGGGAAAAACTGTTTTTT CASSQDWRTGGREKLFF
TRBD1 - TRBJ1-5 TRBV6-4 TGTGCCAGCAGAGGAACAGGGGGGAGGCGGGGTGGCAATCAGCCCCAGCATTTT CASRGTGGRRGGNQPQHF
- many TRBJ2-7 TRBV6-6 TGTGCCAGCAGTTCTCTTTCCCCCCAGCAGTACTTC CASSSLSPQQYF
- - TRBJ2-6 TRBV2 TGTGCCAGCAGTGCGACGTGGAGCTCTGGGGCCAACGTCCTGACTTTC CASSATWSSGANVLTF